These 20 T cell receptor beta chains originate from one sample sequenced in a study of shared clonotypes between healthy human individuals (dated by TCRdb to 2020 to 2021). Library preparation used the immunoSEQ multiplex PCR assay. The source is immuneACCESS, and TCRdb retained only in-frame sequences with V and J called. Part of the clones is not carried over; for the studies checked, unresolved V genes explain less than half of this, and the remainder is unexplained. The table for this sample lists around 500,000 clones; 75% to 85% of them were counted only once. Around 14% of the sample belongs to the ten largest clones. Material: PBMCs. The receptors were gathered from a middle-aged woman in good health. Some clones in this sample may be carry-over from other donors' samples.

This chain links TRBV28 with TRBJ1-4; 9 nucleotides line up with TRBD1. This CDR3 is 14 amino acids long. The junction had 6 bases not matched to a gene; V was cut back by 6 bases and J by 7 bases. The V gene's germline CDR1 is MDHEN and CDR2 SYDVKM. CDR3 nucleotides: TGTGCCAGCAGGGCGGGGGGACAGGGTGAAAAACTGTTTTTT. Its protein is CASRAGGQGEKLFF.

J is TRBJ2-1 and V is TRBV25-1; 9 bases align to TRBD2. The J segment lost 8 bases and the V segment lost 2 bases, leaving 4 bases of the junction unmatched. There are 14 residues in the CDR3. Looked up from germline, CDR1 is MGHDK and CDR2 is SYGVNS. The CDR3 sequence: CASSEPGTSHEQFF. CDR3 in DNA: TGTGCCAGCAGTGAACCAGGGACTAGCCATGAGCAGTTCTTC.

The rearrangement links TRBV6-1 to TRBJ2-7; the match to TRBD1 covers 8 bases. The CDR3 runs to 16 residues. CDR1 and CDR2 (germline): MNHNS, SASEGT. Trimming at V came to 3 bases and at J to 9 bases, leaving 16 bases not matched to a gene. CDR3 residues: CASSDQTPLTGAWQYF. The CDR3 nucleotides are TGTGCCAGCAGTGATCAAACCCCACTGACAGGGGCTTGGCAGTACTTC.

This clone was observed a handful of times. The chain employs TRBV4-1 and TRBJ2-3; D possibly corresponds to TRBD2 (5 bases). V was pared by 1 base and J by 0 bases, with 11 bases between. The germline gives CDR1 MGHRA, CDR2 YSYEKL. The CDR3 sequence is 16 residues long. CDR3 region: CASSQGGRVSTDTQYF. Written as DNA, the CDR3 is TGCGCCAGCAGCCAAGGAGGGCGGGTGAGCACAGATACGCAGTATTTT.

V usage is TRBV5-4 and J usage is TRBJ2-5, with D possibly being TRBD2 (6 bases). There are 15 residues in the CDR3. Germline assignment: CDR1 SGHNT and CDR2 YYREEE (reference sequence). V lost 3 bases, J lost 0 bases, and 12 bases lay in between. CDR3 region: CASSSPGENQETQYF. Here the CDR3 DNA reads TGTGCCAGCAGCTCACCGGGGGAAAACCAAGAGACCCAGTACTTC.

In this sample, this clone turned up a few times. Other DNA sequences in the same sample also yield this CDR3. This chain links TRBV28 with TRBJ1-5; TRBD1 agrees at 7 bases. V lost 6 bases, J lost 7 bases, and 12 bases stayed unmatched. Germline V gene lookup returns CDR1 MDHEN and CDR2 SYDVKM. The CDR3 sequence is 15 residues long. The CDR3 region is CASSTIDRDFQPQHF. CDR3 nucleotides: TGTGCCAGCAGCACAATCGACAGGGATTTCCAGCCCCAGCATTTT.

A note on this clone: A far bigger clonotype differs at one base, so this is likely a read error. J is TRBJ2-2 and V is TRBV6-1; D is undetermined. Per the germline V gene, CDR1 is MNHNS and CDR2 is SASEGT. The ends were cut back, 5 bases at V and 3 bases at J, with 10 bases in the middle. The CDR3 sequence is 14 residues long. CDR3 sequence: CASSKVADTGELFF. The CDR3 DNA sequence: TGTGCCAGCAGTAAAGTTGCGGACACCGGGGAGCTGTTTTTT.

The chain has TRBV6-5 and TRBJ2-1, with D hard to call. The CDR3 is 16 residues long. CDR1 is MNHEY and CDR2 is SVGAGI in the germline V gene. V gave up 0 bases and J gave up 2 bases, with 11 bases separating them. The CDR3, as DNA: TGTGCCAGCAGTTACTCACTTTCCGGACCCTACAATGAGCAGTTCTTC. Protein: CASSYSLSGPYNEQFF.

The rearrangement uses TRBV2 and TRBJ1-4, with D maybe TRBD1 (6 bases). Deletions cut 5 bases from V and 8 bases from J, with 18 bases between. This CDR3 is 15 amino acids long. Germline CDR1 is SNHLY and CDR2 is FYNNEI. CDR3 residues: CASSSDTGRNEKLFF. DNA of the CDR3: TGTGCCAGCAGTTCAGATACAGGGAGAAACGAAAAACTGTTTTTT.

The chain joins TRBV25-1 to TRBJ2-1; D is undetermined. Trimming removed 5 bases at V and 10 bases at J, with 9 bases between. The CDR3 consists of 11 residues. CDR1 MGHDK and CDR2 SYGVNS come from the germline V gene. CDR3 sequence: CASSLRWEQFF. CDR3 coding DNA: TGTGCCAGCAGTCTACGGTGGGAGCAGTTCTTC.

The V gene is TRBV5-4, the J gene TRBJ2-7; D tentatively reads TRBD1 or TRBD2 (6 bases each). Germline CDR1 reads SGHNT; CDR2 reads YYREEE (reference sequence). This CDR3 contains 14 residues. V lost 5 bases and J lost 6, with 18 bases in between. CDR3 coding DNA: TGTGCCAGCAGTCATAGCGGAGAGGGGGTCGAGCAGTACTTC. This encodes CASSHSGEGVEQYF. Combining the CDR3 with reference TRBV5-4 and TRBJ2-7 gives the whole variable domain ETGVTQSPTHLIKTRGQQVTLRCSSQSGHNTVSWYQQALGQGPQFIFQYYREEENGRGNFPPRFSGLQFPNYSSELNVNALELDDSALYLCASSHSGEGVEQYFGPGTRLTVT.

The chain is built from TRBV7-8 and TRBJ1-3; weak D call: TRBD1 (5 bases). V lost 0 bases and J 4 bases, leaving 16 bases between the germline ends. The CDR3 runs to 17 residues. Germline V CDR1 and CDR2: SGHVS, FQNEAQ. CDR3 nucleotide sequence: TGTGCCAGCAGCTTAGCCAGGTCAGGGATGTACGGAAACACCATATATTTT. Encoded protein: CASSLARSGMYGNTIYF.

The CDR3 loop is CASSYGTEPNYGYTF. The CDR3 coding sequence is TGTGCCAGCAGTTATGGGACAGAACCTAACTATGGCTACACCTTC. The chain has TRBV6-5 and TRBJ1-2; 7 nucleotides match TRBD1. Germline CDR1 is MNHEY and CDR2 is SVGAGI. This CDR3 spans 15 amino acids. J gave up 0 bases and V 3 bases, and 4 bases lay outside the gene matches.

The chain carries TRBV5-8 and TRBJ2-2; 11 nucleotides line up with TRBD1. Germline V gene sequence: CDR1 SGHTS, CDR2 YDEGEE. V was pared by 5 bases and J by 7 bases, with 10 bases of the junction left unmatched. The CDR3 runs 16 residues. In DNA, the CDR3 is TGTGCCAGCAGACCGCCGGGACAGGGGGTGGTCGGGGAGCTGTTTTTT. It translates to CASRPPGQGVVGELFF.

The chain joins TRBV7-9 to TRBJ2-7, with D possibly matching TRBD2 (6 bases). CDR1 SEHNR and CDR2 FQNEAQ come from the germline V gene (reference sequence). The CDR3 is 18 amino acids. V gave up 0 bases and J gave up 1 base, with 19 bases separating them. The CDR3 region has the DNA TGTGCCAGCAGCTTAGCACGGGGTAGGGACTTCCCGTCCTACGAGCAGTACTTC. Translating it yields CASSLARGRDFPSYEQYF.

The genes are TRBV2 and TRBJ2-1; TRBD2 matches 9 bases. Trimming removed 4 bases from V and 4 bases from J; junction bases left unmatched: 8. CDR1 and CDR2 (germline): SNHLY, FYNNEI. The CDR3 length is 16 residues. CDR3 region: CASSAEGGRGYNEQFF. For the CDR3, the DNA is TGTGCCAGCAGTGCGGAGGGCGGGAGGGGTTACAATGAGCAGTTCTTC. Full variable domain (outside the CDR3, taken from reference TRBV2 and TRBJ2-1): EPEVTQTPSHQVTQMGQEVILRCVPISNHLYFYWYRQILGQKVEFLVSFYNNEISEKSEIFDDQFSVERPDGSNFTLKIRSTKLEDSAMYFCASSAEGGRGYNEQFFGPGTRLTVL.

This chain connects TRBV28 to TRBJ2-4; D might be TRBD1 or TRBD2, each matching 6 bases. V dropped 5 bases and J dropped 0 bases, with 17 bases sitting between them. The CDR3 covers 17 residues. The germline CDR1 and CDR2 sequences are MDHEN and SYDVKM. CDR3: CASSEQGRGLAKNIQYF. CDR3 coding DNA: TGTGCCAGCAGTGAACAGGGCCGGGGGCTAGCCAAAAACATTCAGTACTTC. Together with reference TRBV28 and TRBJ2-4, the CDR3 gives the full variable domain: DVKVTQSSRYLVKRTGEKVFLECVQDMDHENMFWYRQDPGLGLRLIYFSYDVKMKEKGDIPEGYSVSREKKERFSLILESASTNQTSMYLCASSEQGRGLAKNIQYFGAGTRLSVL.

The table lists this clone with many counts. V is TRBV4-3 and J is TRBJ2-7, with a possible D match to TRBD2 (5 bases). Germline V gene lookup returns CDR1 LGHNA and CDR2 YSLEER. The CDR3 extends over 16 amino acids. Deletions cut 0 bases from V and 6 bases from J, with 18 bases between. The CDR3 DNA reads as TGCGCCAGCAGCCAAGATTATTCTAGCCCTACACTCGAGCAGTACTTC. As protein: CASSQDYSSPTLEQYF.

The V and J genes are TRBV5-1 and TRBJ2-3; tentatively, D is TRBD2 (5 bases). V lost 5 bases, J lost 6 bases, and 16 bases lay in between. Germline V gene lookup returns CDR1 SGHRS and CDR2 YFSETQ. This CDR3 has 14 residues. Here the CDR3 reads CASRASRSEDTQYF. The CDR3 nucleotides read TGCGCCAGCAGGGCTAGCCGATCCGAGGATACGCAGTATTTT.

This clone was observed a handful of times. The J gene is TRBJ2-6, the V gene TRBV30, with D hard to call. Germline CDR1 is GTSNPN and CDR2 is SVGIG (reference sequence). V lost 2 bases, J lost 1 base, and 0 bases lay in between. This CDR3 is 12 amino acids long. The CDR3 coding sequence is TGTGCCTGGAGTTCTGGGGCCAACGTCCTGACTTTC. Its translation: CAWSSGANVLTF.